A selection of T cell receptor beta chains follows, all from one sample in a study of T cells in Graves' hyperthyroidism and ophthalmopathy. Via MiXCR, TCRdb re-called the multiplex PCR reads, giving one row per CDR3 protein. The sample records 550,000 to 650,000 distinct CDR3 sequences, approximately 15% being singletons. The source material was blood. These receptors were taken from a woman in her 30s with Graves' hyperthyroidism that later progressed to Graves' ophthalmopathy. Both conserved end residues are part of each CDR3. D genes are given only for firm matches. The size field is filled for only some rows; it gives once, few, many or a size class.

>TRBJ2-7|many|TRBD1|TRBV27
CASSRDRANYEQYF
TGTGCCAGCAGTCGGGACAGGGCGAACTACGAGCAGTACTTC
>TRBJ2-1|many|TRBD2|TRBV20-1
CSAPSGSYNEQFF
TGCAGTGCCCCTAGCGGGAGCTACAATGAGCAGTTCTTC
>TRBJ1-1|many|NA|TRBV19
CASSILQGYTEAFF
TGTGCCAGTAGTATTTTGCAGGGCTACACTGAAGCTTTCTTT
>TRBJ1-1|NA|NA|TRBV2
CASSDTEGTEAFF
TGTGCCAGCAGTGACACGGAAGGAACTGAAGCTTTCTTT
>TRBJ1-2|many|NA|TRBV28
CASSPGHIYYGYTF
TGTGCCAGCAGTCCCGGACATATCTACTATGGCTACACCTTC
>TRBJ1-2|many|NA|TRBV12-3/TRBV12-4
CASKPAWTSPGYTF
TGTGCCAGCAAACCCGCATGGACAAGCCCTGGCTACACCTTC
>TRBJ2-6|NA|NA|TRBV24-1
CATSASPGANVLTF
TGTGCCACCAGTGCTAGTCCTGGGGCCAACGTCCTGACTTTC
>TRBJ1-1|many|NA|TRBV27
CASSSGSTSTEAFF
TGTGCCAGCAGTTCGGGTAGTACGAGTACTGAAGCTTTCTTT
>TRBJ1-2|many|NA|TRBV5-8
CASSVGRQPGYTF
TGTGCCAGCAGCGTTGGACGCCAACCCGGCTACACCTTC
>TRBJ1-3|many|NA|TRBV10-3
CAISAGLSGNTIYF
TGTGCCATCAGTGCCGGTCTCTCTGGAAACACCATATATTTT
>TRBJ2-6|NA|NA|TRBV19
CASKTTSGANVLTF
TGTGCCAGTAAGACTACCTCTGGGGCCAACGTCCTGACTTTC
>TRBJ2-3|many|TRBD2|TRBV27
CASSRGGGSNTQYF
TGTGCCAGCAGTCGGGGGGGCGGATCAAATACGCAGTATTTT
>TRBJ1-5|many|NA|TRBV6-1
CASIPQGSNQPQHF
TGTGCCAGCATCCCTCAGGGTAGCAATCAGCCCCAGCATTTT
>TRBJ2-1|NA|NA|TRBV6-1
CASSEVRAAEQFF
TGTGCCAGCAGTGAAGTGAGAGCGGCTGAGCAGTTCTTC
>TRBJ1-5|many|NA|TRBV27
CASSLQGASNQPQHF
TGTGCCAGCAGTTTGCAAGGGGCTAGCAATCAGCCCCAGCATTTT
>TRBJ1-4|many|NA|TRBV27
CASSLAGGAWANEKLFF
TGTGCCAGCAGCCTCGCCGGGGGGGCGTGGGCTAATGAAAAACTGTTTTTT
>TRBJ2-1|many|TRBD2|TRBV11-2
CASSLDGRMNNEQFF
TGTGCCAGCAGCTTAGACGGGAGGATGAACAATGAGCAGTTCTTC
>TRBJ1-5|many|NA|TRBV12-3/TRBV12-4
CASSSGPGGAQENQPQHF
TGTGCCAGCAGTTCTGGGCCGGGGGGGGCTCAGGAGAATCAGCCCCAGCATTTT
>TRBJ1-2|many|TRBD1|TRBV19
CASSIDTGTANYGYTF
TGTGCCAGTAGTATAGACACCGGGACAGCTAACTATGGCTACACCTTC
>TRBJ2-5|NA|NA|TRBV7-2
CASSLSGVLETQYF
TGTGCCAGCAGCTTAAGTGGGGTACTAGAGACCCAGTACTTC
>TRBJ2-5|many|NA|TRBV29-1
CSVEDLEGETQYF
TGCAGCGTTGAAGACTTGGAGGGGGAGACCCAGTACTTC
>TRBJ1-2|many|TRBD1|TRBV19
CASWTGLAGYTF
TGTGCCAGTTGGACAGGGCTGGCTGGCTACACCTTC
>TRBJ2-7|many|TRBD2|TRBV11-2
CASSFTGTSDYEQYF
TGTGCCAGCAGCTTCACCGGGACTAGCGACTACGAGCAGTACTTC
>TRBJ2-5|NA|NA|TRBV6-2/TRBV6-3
CASSYSSGAGETQYF
TGTGCCAGCAGTTACTCCTCGGGGGCTGGTGAGACCCAGTACTTC
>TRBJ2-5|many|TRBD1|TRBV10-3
CAISSTGGLETQYF
TGTGCCATCAGTTCGACAGGGGGCTTGGAGACCCAGTACTTC
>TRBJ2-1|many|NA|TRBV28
CASSFPSVVGEQFF
TGTGCCAGCAGTTTTCCCAGCGTCGTCGGTGAGCAGTTCTTC
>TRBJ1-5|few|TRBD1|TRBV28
CASYALTGGGQPQHF
TGTGCCAGTTACGCACTTACAGGGGGCGGACAGCCCCAGCATTTT
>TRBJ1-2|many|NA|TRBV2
CASSDPSSPYGYTF
TGTGCCAGCAGTGATCCTAGCTCCCCCTATGGCTACACCTTC
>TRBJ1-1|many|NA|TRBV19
CASSQTGNTEAFF
TGTGCCAGCAGCCAAACAGGGAACACTGAAGCTTTCTTT
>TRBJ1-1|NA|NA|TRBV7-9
CASSLETVTEAFF
TGTGCCAGCAGCTTAGAGACAGTAACTGAAGCTTTCTTT
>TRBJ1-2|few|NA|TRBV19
CASSIVGGYGYTF
TGTGCCAGTAGTATAGTAGGGGGGTATGGCTACACCTTC
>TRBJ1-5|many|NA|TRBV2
CASSDWDSNQPQHF
TGTGCCAGCAGTGACTGGGATAGCAATCAGCCCCAGCATTTT
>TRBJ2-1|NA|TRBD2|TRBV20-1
CSPAGTNAYNEQFF
TGCAGTCCCGCAGGGACTAACGCTTACAATGAGCAGTTCTTC
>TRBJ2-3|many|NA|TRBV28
CASRKLGEGDGDTQYF
TGTGCCAGCAGAAAACTAGGGGAGGGGGATGGAGATACGCAGTATTTT
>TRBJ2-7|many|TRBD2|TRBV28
CASRALLPTSVLWWAYEQYF
TGTGCCAGCAGGGCCCTCCTCCCAACTAGCGTTCTCTGGTGGGCCTACGAGCAGTACTTC
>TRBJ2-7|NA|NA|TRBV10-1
CASSDDKYYEQYF
TGCGCCAGCAGTGACGACAAATACTACGAGCAGTACTTC
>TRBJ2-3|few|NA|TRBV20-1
CSARSRTDTQYF
TGCAGTGCTAGATCCCGCACAGATACGCAGTATTTT
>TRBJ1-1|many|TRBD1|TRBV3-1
CASSRGQGGREAFF
TGTGCCAGCAGCCGAGGACAGGGGGGTAGAGAAGCTTTCTTT
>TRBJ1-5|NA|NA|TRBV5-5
CASTLGVSRNQPQHF
TGTGCCAGCACCCTTGGAGTGAGCCGCAATCAGCCCCAGCATTTT
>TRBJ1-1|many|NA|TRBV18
CASSQGDGNTEAFF
TGTGCCAGCTCACAGGGAGACGGAAACACTGAAGCTTTCTTT
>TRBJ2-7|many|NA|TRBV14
CASSRGPESSYEQYF
TGTGCCAGCAGCCGAGGGCCTGAGAGCTCCTACGAGCAGTACTTC
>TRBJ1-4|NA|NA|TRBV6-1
CASSSGRFYEKLFF
TGTGCCAGCAGCTCAGGAAGGTTTTATGAAAAACTGTTTTTT
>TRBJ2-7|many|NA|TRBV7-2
CASSSTQGLYEQYF
TGTGCCAGCAGCTCGACCCAGGGGCTCTACGAGCAGTACTTC
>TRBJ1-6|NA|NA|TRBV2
CATRTRDNSPLHF
TGTGCCACCAGAACCCGGGATAATTCACCCCTCCACTTT
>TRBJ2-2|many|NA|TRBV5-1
CASSLVLDTGELFF
TGCGCCAGCAGCTTGGTCCTGGACACCGGGGAGCTGTTTTTT
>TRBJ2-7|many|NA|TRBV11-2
CASSSEGYEQYF
TGTGCCAGCAGCTCAGAGGGTTACGAGCAGTACTTC